What follows are 21 T cell receptor beta chains derived from one specimen sequenced in a study of control samples from healthy donors and cancer patients. Measured with immunoSEQ multiplex PCR; TCRdb has only the in-frame clones, and not every one. The sample yields 150,000 to 160,000 clones, 85% to 95% seen once. The sample taken for sequencing was blood. These receptors all stem from a man aged 45-65 years in good health.

The J gene is TRBJ1-5, the V gene TRBV28; D is possibly TRBD1 (5 bases). CDR1 and CDR2 (germline): MDHEN, SYDVKM. V lost 8 bases to trimming and J lost 3 bases, with 14 bases between them. CDR3 length: 14 residues. CDR3 nucleotide sequence: TGTGCCAGCGAGGGGCGACAGTTCAATCAGCCCCAGCATTTT. It yields the protein CASEGRQFNQPQHF.

J is TRBJ1-5 and V is TRBV2; D ambiguous. Germline loops: CDR1 SNHLY, CDR2 FYNNEI. V was pared by 6 bases and J by 0 bases, with 3 bases between. The CDR3 is 12 residues long. The DNA of the CDR3 is TGTGCCAGCAGGGCTAGCAATCAGCCCCAGCATTTT. Encoded protein: CASRASNQPQHF.

The genes are TRBV4-1 and TRBJ2-7, with 8 bases that match TRBD2. Per the germline V gene, CDR1 is MGHRA and CDR2 is YSYEKL. The CDR3 spans 15 residues. V gave up 3 bases and J gave up 5 bases; unmatched junction bases: 9. CDR3 coding DNA: TGCGCCAGCAGCCACCTTGGCGGGAGGCGGGACGAGCAGTACTTC. Protein product: CASSHLGGRRDEQYF.

The J gene is TRBJ2-6, the V gene TRBV24-1; the D is unclear. CDR1 is KGHDR, CDR2 SFDVKD, per germline. The CDR3 consists of 14 residues. V was cut by 5 bases and J by 0 bases, with 4 bases left in between. CDR3 region: CATSGGSGANVLTF. CDR3 DNA: TGTGCCACCAGTGGGGGCTCTGGGGCCAACGTCCTGACTTTC.

The V gene is TRBV29-1, the J gene TRBJ2-3; possibly TRBD1 for D (5 bases). Germline V gene lookup returns CDR1 SQVTM and CDR2 ANQGSEA. This CDR3 region has 13 residues. V lost 6 bases to trimming and J lost 0 bases, with 10 bases between them. For the CDR3, the DNA is TGCAGCGTGGAACAGGTTAGCACAGATACGCAGTATTTT. This translates into CSVEQVSTDTQYF.

The chain couples TRBV10-2 to TRBJ1-5; D perhaps matches TRBD1 (6 bases). This CDR3 has 16 residues. V was clipped by 6 bases and J by 2 bases, with 17 bases between them. In germline, CDR1 is WSHSY, CDR2 SAAADI. CDR3: CASSVRGGQGNQPQHF. CDR3 bases: TGCGCCAGCAGCGTACGGGGGGGGCAGGGCAATCAGCCCCAGCATTTT.

V is TRBV28 and J is TRBJ1-1; unclear D gene. CDR3 length: 13 amino acids. Trimming left V 1 base short and J 0 bases short, with 3 bases between. Germline V gene sequence: CDR1 MDHEN, CDR2 SYDVKM. The CDR3 sequence is CASSLSVNTEAFF. The CDR3 DNA reads TGTGCCAGCAGTTTATCTGTGAACACTGAAGCTTTCTTT.

This chain uses TRBV4-1 with TRBJ2-1; the match to TRBD2 covers 9 bases. With 0 bases clipped from V and 7 bases from J, the junction kept 10 bases outside the gene matches. The CDR3 has 17 residues. Germline lookup yields CDR1 MGHRA and CDR2 YSYEKL. The chain's CDR3 is CASSQDPDSGSGNEQFF. In DNA, the CDR3 is TGCGCCAGCAGCCAAGATCCGGATAGCGGGAGTGGAAATGAGCAGTTCTTC.

The genes are TRBV18 and TRBJ2-2; 10 nucleotides agree with TRBD2. This CDR3 region has 16 residues. The V gene end was trimmed by 2 bases and the J gene end by 1 base; junction bases not matched to a gene: 1. Germline CDR1 KGHSH, CDR2 LQKENI. The CDR3 loop reads CASSPTSGMNTGELFF. DNA for the CDR3: TGTGCCAGCTCACCAACTAGCGGGATGAACACCGGGGAGCTGTTTTTT.

The CDR3 reads CASSPRVAGPMETQYF. The CDR3 nucleotides are TGCGCCAGCAGCCCTCGGGTAGCGGGCCCGATGGAGACCCAGTACTTC. The chain has TRBV5-1 and TRBJ2-5; 7 positions agree with TRBD2. The CDR3 covers 16 residues. Germline CDR1 and CDR2: SGHRS and YFSETQ. V gave up 4 bases and J gave up 5 bases; unmatched junction bases: 14.

The rearrangement links TRBV12-3 or TRBV12-4 to TRBJ2-2; D perhaps matches TRBD2 (5 bases). The CDR3 is made up of 11 amino acids. The V and J ends lost 3 bases and 11 bases respectively, with 7 bases between them. The CDR3 DNA sequence: TGTGCCAGCAGTTTGGGGAGAGAGCTGTTTTTT. It specifies CASSLGRELFF.

The chain employs TRBV7-2 and TRBJ1-5; D gene uncertain. V gave up 4 bases and J gave up 3 bases, with 13 bases separating them. This CDR3 has 15 residues. The germline gives CDR1 SGHTA, CDR2 FQGNSA. CDR3 loop: CASSSWTDINQPQHF. Here the CDR3 DNA reads TGTGCCAGCAGCTCATGGACCGATATCAATCAGCCCCAGCATTTT. The variable domain in full, completed from reference TRBV7-2 and TRBJ1-5, reads GAGVSQSPSNKVTEKGKDVELRCDPISGHTALYWYRQSLGQGLEFLIYFQGNSAPDKSGLPSDRFSAERTGGSVSTLTIQRTQQEDSAVYLCASSSWTDINQPQHFGDGTRLSIL.

The gene calls are TRBV6-5 and TRBJ2-7; D remains ambiguous. There are 15 residues in the CDR3. Germline assignment: CDR1 MNHEY and CDR2 SVGAGI. V lost 2 bases and J 1 base, leaving 12 bases between the germline ends. CDR3 protein: CASSYKGMKSYEQYF. In DNA form, the CDR3 reads TGTGCCAGCAGTTACAAGGGTATGAAATCCTACGAGCAGTACTTC.

V usage is TRBV2 and J usage is TRBJ1-6, with 8 positions matching TRBD1. After removal of 5 bases from V and 10 bases from J, the junction contained 13 bases not matched to a gene. Germline V gene lookup returns CDR1 SNHLY and CDR2 FYNNEI. The CDR3 totals 16 residues. The CDR3 coding sequence is TGTGCCAGCAGTCTTTCCGGCAGGGGGCGCGGATCACCCCTCCACTTT. This encodes CASSLSGRGRGSPLHF.

The J gene is TRBJ2-1, the V gene TRBV19, with D perhaps assigned TRBD1 or TRBD2 (6 bases each). The length of the CDR3 is 15 residues. Germline CDR1 and CDR2: LNHDA and SQIVND (reference sequence). Trimming pared 4 bases from V and 2 bases from J, leaving 12 bases between. CDR3 DNA: TGTGCCAGTAGTACCGGGGGCAGGGCCTACAATGAGCAGTTCTTC. It is translated as CASSTGGRAYNEQFF.

The rearrangement links TRBV10-3 to TRBJ2-1; D remains unclear. Germline assignment: CDR1 ENHRY and CDR2 SYGVKD. With 9 bases removed from V and 0 bases from J, the gap between germline ends came to 15 bases. This CDR3 has 15 residues. The DNA of the CDR3 is TGTGCCATGGCGGTGGGCGCCGGCTCCTACAATGAGCAGTTCTTC. This encodes CAMAVGAGSYNEQFF.

The chain is built from TRBV4-1 and TRBJ2-7, with TRBD1 identical over 7 bases. The V and J ends lost 4 bases and 4 bases, in that order; junction bases with no gene match: 10. Germline V gene lookup returns CDR1 MGHRA and CDR2 YSYEKL. The CDR3 spans 15 residues. CDR3 region: CASSLEQGIMYEQYF. The CDR3 DNA is TGCGCCAGCAGCCTTGAACAGGGGATAATGTACGAGCAGTACTTC.

The rearrangement uses TRBV5-6 and TRBJ1-2, with D hard to call. Deletions cut 2 bases from V and 6 bases from J, with 5 bases between. This CDR3 has 11 residues. CDR1 is SGHDT, CDR2 YYEEEE, per germline. DNA for the CDR3: TGTGCCAGCAGCTTCGTCCATGGCTACACCTTC. Protein: CASSFVHGYTF.

V and J are TRBV6-5 and TRBJ2-1, with TRBD2 as a possible D gene (6 bases). CDR3 size: 14 residues. Deletions cut 6 bases from V and 5 bases from J, with 14 bases between. Per the germline V gene, CDR1 is MNHEY and CDR2 is SVGAGI. CDR3: CASSPGGANNEQFF. The CDR3 DNA reads TGTGCCAGCAGCCCCGGGGGAGCTAACAATGAGCAGTTCTTC.

The genes are TRBV5-6 and TRBJ2-1; TRBD2 is a possible D gene (5 bases). Per germline, CDR1 SGHDT and CDR2 YYEEEE. The germline V and J ends were trimmed by 0 bases and 10 bases, with 5 bases remaining between them. This CDR3 spans 11 amino acids. As DNA, the CDR3 is TGTGCCAGCAGCTTGGCGGGGGAGCAGTTCTTC. Residues: CASSLAGEQFF. Looking up the rest from reference TRBV5-6 and TRBJ2-1 gives the full variable domain: DAGVTQSPTHLIKTRGQQVTLRCSPKSGHDTVSWYQQALGQGPQFIFQYYEEEERQRGNFPDRFSGHQFPNYSSELNVNALLLGDSALYLCASSLAGEQFFGPGTRLTVL.

The rearrangement uses TRBV2 and TRBJ1-5, with TRBD1 identical over 7 bases. Germline assignment: CDR1 SNHLY and CDR2 FYNNEI. V trimming: 2 bases; J trimming: 4 bases; junction bases outside the gene matches: 5. There are 15 residues in the CDR3. Written as DNA, the CDR3 is TGTGCCAGCAGTGAACGAGGGGGCACGAATCAGCCCCAGCATTTT. It specifies CASSERGGTNQPQHF. Full variable domain (rest looked up from reference TRBV2 and TRBJ1-5): EPEVTQTPSHQVTQMGQEVILRCVPISNHLYFYWYRQILGQKVEFLVSFYNNEISEKSEIFDDQFSVERPDGSNFTLKIRSTKLEDSAMYFCASSERGGTNQPQHFGDGTRLSIL.